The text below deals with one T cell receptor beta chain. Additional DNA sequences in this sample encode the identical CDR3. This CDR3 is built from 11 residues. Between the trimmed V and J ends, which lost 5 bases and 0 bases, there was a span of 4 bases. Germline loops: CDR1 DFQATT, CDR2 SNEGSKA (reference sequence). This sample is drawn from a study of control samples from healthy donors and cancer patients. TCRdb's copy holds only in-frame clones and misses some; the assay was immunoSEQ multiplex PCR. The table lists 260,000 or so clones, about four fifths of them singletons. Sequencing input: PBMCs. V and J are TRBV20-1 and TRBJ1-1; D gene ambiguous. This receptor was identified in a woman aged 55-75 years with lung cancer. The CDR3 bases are TGCAGTGCTCCCATGAACACTGAAGCTTTCTTT. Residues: CSAPMNTEAFF.